These 18 T cell receptor beta chains came from one sample sequenced in a study of T cells in Graves' hyperthyroidism and ophthalmopathy. Template material for amplifying TCR beta CDR3 regions consisted of RNA transcripts. The TCR CDR3 was amplified in a first-round RT-PCR using the HTBI primer set. TCRdb redid the calling of the multiplex PCR reads with MiXCR, one entry per CDR3 protein. Of a few hundred thousand distinct CDR3 sequences listed, around 15% were seen once; the top ten hold around 5.3%. Sequencing was done on a sample of blood. These receptors were taken from a woman aged 18-29 years with Graves' hyperthyroidism.

The chain carries TRBV6-1 and TRBJ1-6; no clear D gene. Germline CDR1 is MNHNS and CDR2 is SASEGT. This CDR3 comprises 11 residues. V lost 3 bases to trimming and J lost 9 bases, with 3 bases between them. For the CDR3, the DNA is TGTGCCAGCAGTGAGGTTTCACCCCTCCACTTT. It translates to CASSEVSPLHF.

This clonotype has ten or more counts. V usage is TRBV7-9 and J usage is TRBJ2-5; TRBD1 aligns across 12 bases. The germline V gene encodes CDR1 SEHNR and CDR2 FQNEAQ (reference sequence). With 4 bases clipped from V and 5 bases from J, the junction kept 14 bases outside the gene matches. CDR3 length: 18 residues. CDR3 amino acids: CASSSPDYEGQGAETQYF. The CDR3, as DNA: TGTGCCAGCAGCTCTCCGGACTACGAGGGACAGGGGGCTGAGACCCAGTACTTC.

The chain joins TRBV6-1 to TRBJ1-5; tentative D call: TRBD1 (5 bases). CDR3 length: 14 amino acids. Germline CDR1 is MNHNS and CDR2 is SASEGT. The V and J ends lost 0 bases and 6 bases respectively, with 9 bases between them. Here the CDR3 DNA reads TGTGCCAGCAGTGAAGCAAGGGGCAGTCAGCCCCAGCATTTT. Translated: CASSEARGSQPQHF.

This clonotype has just a few counts. The chain employs TRBV10-3 and TRBJ1-6; the D is unclear. Trimming pared 6 bases from V and 13 bases from J, leaving 19 bases between. CDR3 length equals 14 residues. CDR1 ENHRY and CDR2 SYGVKD come from the germline V gene. The chain's CDR3 is CAISPDGKRTPLHF. The CDR3 DNA reads as TGTGCCATCAGCCCTGACGGGAAACGAACTCCCCTCCACTTT.

This clonotype was seen at least ten times. The V call is TRBV3-1, the J call TRBJ2-7, with D possibly being TRBD1 or TRBD2 (6 bases each). The CDR3 covers 16 residues. V was clipped by 4 bases and J by 4 bases, with 20 bases between them. Germline-derived CDR1 and CDR2 are LGHDT and YNNKEL (reference sequence). The CDR3, as DNA: TGTGCCAGCAGCCTCGGCGGACGGGGGCGTCGGTACGAGCAGTACTTC. Its protein is CASSLGGRGRRYEQYF.

This clonotype was picked up many times. The rearrangement links TRBV9 to TRBJ2-7, with 7 bases fitting TRBD1. Per the germline V gene, CDR1 is SGDLS and CDR2 is YYNGEE. The V gene end was trimmed by 0 bases and the J gene end by 5 bases; junction bases not matched to a gene: 2. This CDR3 is built from 13 residues. The CDR3 sequence is CASSVGQGDEQYF. CDR3 sequence (DNA): TGTGCCAGCAGCGTAGGACAGGGAGACGAGCAGTACTTC.

The table lists this clonotype with many counts. The V gene is TRBV20-1, the J gene TRBJ2-7; tentatively, D is TRBD1 or TRBD2 (7 bases each). With 3 bases removed from V and 1 base from J, the gap between germline ends came to 19 bases. CDR1 is DFQATT, CDR2 SNEGSKA, per germline (reference sequence). The length of the CDR3 is 16 residues. Here the CDR3 reads CSARGQGEGRSYEQYF. CDR3 nucleotides: TGCAGTGCTAGGGGCCAGGGGGAGGGCCGATCCTACGAGCAGTACTTC.

This clonotype was picked up many times. This sequence joins TRBV28 and TRBJ2-1; D gene unclear. Per the germline V gene, CDR1 is MDHEN and CDR2 is SYDVKM. The ends were cut back, 5 bases at V and 0 bases at J, with 14 bases in the middle. This CDR3 comprises 16 residues. CDR3 nucleotides: TGTGCCAGCAGTAGACCGGGCCCTAGCTCCTACAATGAGCAGTTCTTC. Its translation: CASSRPGPSSYNEQFF.

This clonotype was seen at least ten times. The genes are TRBV27 and TRBJ2-1, with 8 bases identical to TRBD2. CDR3 length equals 15 residues. The ends lost 6 bases at V and 3 bases at J; junction bases unmatched: 7. CDR1 and CDR2 (germline): MNHEY, SMNVEV (reference sequence). The CDR3 DNA sequence: TGTGCCAGCAGCTCCCAGCGGGAGTACTACAATGAGCAGTTCTTC. It encodes CASSSQREYYNEQFF.

This chain connects TRBV2 to TRBJ1-1, with no clear D. Deletions cut 5 bases from V and 1 base from J, with 8 bases between. Germline CDR1 reads SNHLY; CDR2 reads FYNNEI. The CDR3 covers 13 residues. CDR3 in DNA: TGTGCCAGCAGTAAGGGAGAGAACACTGAAGCTTTCTTT. Translating gives CASSKGENTEAFF.

This clonotype was seen a handful of times. The rearrangement uses TRBV5-1 and TRBJ2-7; 7 positions match TRBD1. V lost 0 bases, J lost 6 bases, and 6 bases stayed unmatched. Per the germline V gene, CDR1 is SGHRS and CDR2 is YFSETQ. The CDR3 is 14 residues long. The CDR3 protein is CASSLAQGDGEQYF. CDR3 bases: TGCGCCAGCAGCTTGGCCCAGGGGGACGGCGAGCAGTACTTC.

The genes are TRBV29-1 and TRBJ2-5; 9 bases line up with TRBD2. Germline CDR1 is SQVTM and CDR2 is ANQGSEA. The ends lost 3 bases at V and 5 bases at J; junction bases unmatched: 7. The CDR3 totals 14 residues. The chain's CDR3 is CSVEGGRERETQYF. CDR3 sequence (DNA): TGCAGCGTTGAGGGCGGGAGGGAGCGGGAGACCCAGTACTTC.

This clonotype was seen repeatedly, ten times or more. The J gene is TRBJ2-7, the V gene TRBV29-1, with 12 bases matching TRBD2. Unmatched junction bases numbered 10, after V lost 6 bases and J lost 4 bases. This CDR3 spans 15 amino acids. Germline V CDR1 and CDR2: SQVTM, ANQGSEA. The CDR3 sequence is CSVDAGTSGSYEQYF. CDR3 nucleotide sequence: TGCAGCGTCGACGCCGGGACTAGCGGGTCTTACGAGCAGTACTTC.

The table lists this clonotype with many counts. V is TRBV5-6 and J is TRBJ2-3; 7 bases align to TRBD1. Germline CDR1 and CDR2: SGHDT and YYEEEE. This CDR3 spans 16 amino acids. J gave up 0 bases and V 4 bases, and 8 bases lay outside the gene matches. The CDR3 loop is CASSINRGASTDTQYF. CDR3 DNA sequence: TGTGCCAGCAGCATAAACAGGGGAGCTAGCACAGATACGCAGTATTTT.

This clonotype was picked up many times. DNA of the CDR3: TGTGCCAGCTCATCGGCTTCGGACAAAGCCTACGAGCAGTACTTC. Translated: CASSSASDKAYEQYF. V gene TRBV18 combines with J gene TRBJ2-7, with D possibly TRBD1 on 5 matching bases. V lost 5 bases, J lost 2 bases, and 16 bases lay in between. The CDR3 loop spans 15 amino acids. Germline V gene lookup returns CDR1 KGHSH and CDR2 LQKENI. The full variable domain, with the rest looked up from reference TRBV18 and TRBJ2-7, is NAGVMQNPRHLVRRRGQEARLRCSPMKGHSHVYWYRQLPEEGLKFMVYLQKENIIDESGMPKERFSAEFPKEGPSILRIQQVVRGDSAAYFCASSSASDKAYEQYFGPGTRLTVT.

The chain uses TRBV12-3 or TRBV12-4 and TRBJ1-4; a possible D gene is TRBD1 (5 bases). V lost 3 bases and J lost 6, with 20 bases in between. The CDR3 spans 17 residues. The CDR3: CASSFTGGMVGDEKLFF. CDR3 DNA: TGTGCCAGCAGTTTTACCGGGGGGATGGTGGGTGATGAAAAACTGTTTTTT.

This clonotype was picked up a small number of times. V usage is TRBV5-1 and J usage is TRBJ1-4; 7 nucleotides align to TRBD1. Unmatched junction bases numbered 6, after V lost 0 bases and J lost 7 bases. The CDR3 has 15 residues. Germline loops: CDR1 SGHRS, CDR2 YFSETQ. The CDR3 coding sequence is TGCGCCAGCAGCTTGGCAGGGGGAGATGGTGAAAAACTGTTTTTT. Its protein is CASSLAGGDGEKLFF.

The chain recombines TRBV19 with TRBJ1-5; D perhaps matches TRBD1 (6 bases). V lost 6 bases and J 3 bases, leaving 12 bases between the germline ends. This CDR3 is built from 14 residues. Per germline, CDR1 LNHDA and CDR2 SQIVND (reference sequence). In nucleotides, the CDR3 is TGTGCCAGTAGAGCCGGGACACTCAATCAGCCCCAGCATTTT. It translates to CASRAGTLNQPQHF.